The following is a TCR beta chain sequence with its context. The antigen is undetermined. The sample originates from a study of shared clonotypes between healthy human individuals. Study at large: Each donor's CD4 naive and CD4 memory cells filled three plates apiece, CD8 naive two, and CD8 memory one.

Only in-frame clones appear in the TCRdb table, and some are missing; sequencing was by immunoSEQ multiplex PCR. The sample consists of roughly 590,000 clones, roughly 95% of them appearing once. Naive CD8 cells, CD45RO-negative and positively selected for CCR7, excluded terminally differentiated effector memory CD45RA+ cells. Germline loops: CDR1 MNHNY, CDR2 SVGAGI (reference sequence). There are 14 residues in the CDR3. The germline V and J ends were trimmed by 6 bases and 9 bases, with 18 bases remaining between them. Regarding the study as a whole: Sequencing depth was predicted to influence how clonotypes are shared among donors. With few donors, the genetic and exposure-history diversity represented was limited.

The TCR sequence derives from a woman in her thirties in good health. The specimen sequenced was naive CD8+ T cells sorted from blood. This chain connects TRBV6-6 to TRBJ2-1; D may be TRBD2 (6 bases). CDR3 nucleotides: TGTGCCAGCAGCTCCTCCAGCGAGGGAGGTGAGCAGTTCTTC. The encoded protein is CASSSSSEGGEQFF.